This record looks at one T cell receptor (beta chain) sequence and its context. Its antigen remains unidentified. The junction differs from germline at one of its ends, possibly a read error. It was roughly 10 milliliters of peripheral blood that were drawn from each donor. A sample-barcoded 5' primer and a J-beta primer mix were used in a second PCR of roughly 6 to 12 cycles. No fewer than 2.5 million CDR3-containing paired-end reads came from each sample. One entry per CDR3 protein results from TCRdb running MiXCR on the 5' RACE reads. The sample contains about 940,000 distinct CDR3 sequences, around 48% of which appear only once. This sample was taken from a study of blood T cells in healthy people across ages. The length of the CDR3 is 17 residues. CDR1 is DFQATT and CDR2 is SNEGSKA in the germline V gene (reference sequence). Study outcomes and limitations: TCR beta diversity, measured per million T cells, fell in a roughly linear way with age.

Sample: blood. The chain recombines TRBV20-1 with TRBJ2-4; 9 bases map to TRBD1. This receptor was identified in a man aged 30-40 years in good health. CDR3 in amino acids: CSARRTGDGLAKSIQYF. Written as DNA, the CDR3 is TGCAGTGCTAGGCGGACAGGGGATGGGTTAGCCAAAAGCATTCAGTACTTC.